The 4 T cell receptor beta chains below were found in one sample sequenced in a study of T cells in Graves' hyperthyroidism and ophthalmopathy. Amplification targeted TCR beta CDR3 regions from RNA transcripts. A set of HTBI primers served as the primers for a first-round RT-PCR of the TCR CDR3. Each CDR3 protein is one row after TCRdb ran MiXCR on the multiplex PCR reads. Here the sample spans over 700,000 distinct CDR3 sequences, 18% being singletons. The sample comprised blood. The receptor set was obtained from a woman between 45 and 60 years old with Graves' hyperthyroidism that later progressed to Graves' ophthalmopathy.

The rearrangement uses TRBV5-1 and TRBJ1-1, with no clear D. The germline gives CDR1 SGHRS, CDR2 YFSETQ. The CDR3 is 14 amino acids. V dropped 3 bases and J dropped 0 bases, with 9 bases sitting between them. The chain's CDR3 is CASSWAGMNTEAFF. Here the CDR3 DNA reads TGCGCCAGCAGCTGGGCGGGGATGAACACTGAAGCTTTCTTT.

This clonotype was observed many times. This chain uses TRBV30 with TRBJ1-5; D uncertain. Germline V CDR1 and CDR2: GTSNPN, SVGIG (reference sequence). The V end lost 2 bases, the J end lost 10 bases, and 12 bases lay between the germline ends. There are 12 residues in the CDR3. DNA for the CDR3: TGTGCCTGGAGTCCCCGGGGATCACCCCAGCATTTT. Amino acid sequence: CAWSPRGSPQHF.

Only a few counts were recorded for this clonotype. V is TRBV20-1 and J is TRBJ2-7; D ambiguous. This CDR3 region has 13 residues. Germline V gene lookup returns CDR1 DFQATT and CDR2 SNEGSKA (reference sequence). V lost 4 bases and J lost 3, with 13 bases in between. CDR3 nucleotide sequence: TGCAGTGCTACACGGACGGTCGACTACGAGCAGTACTTC. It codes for CSATRTVDYEQYF.

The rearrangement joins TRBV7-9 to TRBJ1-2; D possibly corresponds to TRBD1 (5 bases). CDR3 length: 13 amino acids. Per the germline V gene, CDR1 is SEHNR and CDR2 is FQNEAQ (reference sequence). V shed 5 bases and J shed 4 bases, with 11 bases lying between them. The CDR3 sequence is CASSPGRAYGYTF. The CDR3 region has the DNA TGTGCCAGCAGCCCGGGCAGGGCCTATGGCTACACCTTC.